This T cell receptor beta chain comes out of a study of early stage breast cancer tumors. The V and J ends lost 10 bases and 6 bases, in that order; junction bases with no gene match: 6. Germline lookup yields CDR1 SNHLY and CDR2 FYNNEI. This CDR3 region has 12 residues. In this sample, this clone turned up a few times. Clones were sequenced by immunoSEQ multiplex PCR, and TCRdb holds only the in-frame ones, with some missing. Among about 70,000 clones listed, 80% were seen once. Source material: blood. The receptor comes from a person aged 40-50 years with breast cancer. The genes are TRBV2 and TRBJ1-5; TRBD1 agrees at 7 bases. CDR3 coding DNA: TGTGCCACCGGGACAGTCAGTCAGCCCCAGCATTTT. Translated: CATGTVSQPQHF.